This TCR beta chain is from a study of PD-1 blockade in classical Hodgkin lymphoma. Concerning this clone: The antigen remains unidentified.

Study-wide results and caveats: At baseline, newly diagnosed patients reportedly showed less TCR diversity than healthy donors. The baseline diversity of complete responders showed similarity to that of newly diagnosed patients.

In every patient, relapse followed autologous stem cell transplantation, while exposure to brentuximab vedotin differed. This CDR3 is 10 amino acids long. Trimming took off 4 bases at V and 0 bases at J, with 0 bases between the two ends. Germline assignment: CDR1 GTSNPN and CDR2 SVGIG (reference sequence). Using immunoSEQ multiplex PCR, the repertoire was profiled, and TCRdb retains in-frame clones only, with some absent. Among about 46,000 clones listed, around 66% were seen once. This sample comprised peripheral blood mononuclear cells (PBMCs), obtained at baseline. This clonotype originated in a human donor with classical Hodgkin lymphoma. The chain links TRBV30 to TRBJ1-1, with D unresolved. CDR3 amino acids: CAWMNTEAFF. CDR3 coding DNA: TGTGCCTGGATGAACACTGAAGCTTTCTTT.